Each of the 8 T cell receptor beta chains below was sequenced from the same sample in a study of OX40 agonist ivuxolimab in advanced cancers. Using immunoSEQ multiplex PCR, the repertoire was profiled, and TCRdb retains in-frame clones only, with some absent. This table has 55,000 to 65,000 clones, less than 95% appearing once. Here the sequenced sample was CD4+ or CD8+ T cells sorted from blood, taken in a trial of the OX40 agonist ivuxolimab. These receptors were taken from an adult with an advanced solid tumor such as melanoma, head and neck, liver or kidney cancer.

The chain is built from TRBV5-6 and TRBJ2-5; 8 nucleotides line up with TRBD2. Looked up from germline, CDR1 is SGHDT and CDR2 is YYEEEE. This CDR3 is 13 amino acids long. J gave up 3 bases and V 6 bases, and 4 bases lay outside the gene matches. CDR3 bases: TGTGCCAGCACCTTCGGGGGGGAAGAGACCCAGTACTTC. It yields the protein CASTFGGEETQYF. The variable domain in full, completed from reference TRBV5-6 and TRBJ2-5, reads DAGVTQSPTHLIKTRGQQVTLRCSPKSGHDTVSWYQQALGQGPQFIFQYYEEEERQRGNFPDRFSGHQFPNYSSELNVNALLLGDSALYLCASTFGGEETQYFGPGTRLLVL.

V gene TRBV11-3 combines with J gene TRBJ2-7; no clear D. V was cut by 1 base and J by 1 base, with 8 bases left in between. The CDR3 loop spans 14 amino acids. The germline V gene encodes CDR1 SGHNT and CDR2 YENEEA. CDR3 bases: TGTGCCAGCAGCTTAGGTTCCTCATCCTACGAGCAGTACTTC. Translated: CASSLGSSSYEQYF. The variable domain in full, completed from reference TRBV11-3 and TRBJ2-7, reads EAGVVQSPRYKIIEKKQPVAFWCNPISGHNTLYWYLQNLGQGPELLIRYENEEAVDDSQLPKDRFSAERLKGVDSTLKIQPAELGDSAVYLCASSLGSSSYEQYFGPGTRLTVT.

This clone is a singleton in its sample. CDR3 sequence: CASSLRDPSSYEQYF. Written as DNA, the CDR3 is TGCGCCAGCAGCTTGAGGGACCCAAGCTCCTACGAGCAGTACTTC. This rearrangement joins TRBV5-1 to TRBJ2-7; D may match TRBD1 or TRBD2 (5 bases each). The CDR3 loop spans 15 amino acids. Looked up from germline, CDR1 is SGHRS and CDR2 is YFSETQ. The V end lost 1 base, the J end lost 0 bases, and 11 bases lay between the germline ends.

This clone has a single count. CDR3 sequence: CSGGRNEQFF. The CDR3 DNA follows: TGCAGTGGGGGCCGTAATGAGCAGTTCTTC. The V call is TRBV20-1, the J call TRBJ2-1, with D possibly TRBD1 on 5 matching bases. Germline V lookup: CDR1 DFQATT, CDR2 SNEGSKA (reference sequence). Trimming cost V 7 bases and J 7 bases, with 8 bases left between them. The CDR3 runs to 10 residues.

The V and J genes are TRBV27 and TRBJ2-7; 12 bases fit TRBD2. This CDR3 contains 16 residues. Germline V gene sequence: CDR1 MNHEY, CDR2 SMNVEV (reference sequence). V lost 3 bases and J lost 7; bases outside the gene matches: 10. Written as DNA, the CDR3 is TGTGCCAGCAGTTTGGTCACTAGCGGGGGGCCCCCAGAGCAGTACTTC. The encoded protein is CASSLVTSGGPPEQYF.

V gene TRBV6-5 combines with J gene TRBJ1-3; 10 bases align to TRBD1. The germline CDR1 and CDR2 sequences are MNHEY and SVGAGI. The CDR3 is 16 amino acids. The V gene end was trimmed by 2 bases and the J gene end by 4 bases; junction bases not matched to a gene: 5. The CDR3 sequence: CASSYQWGQGGNTIYF. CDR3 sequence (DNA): TGTGCCAGCAGTTACCAATGGGGACAGGGGGGAAACACCATATATTTT.

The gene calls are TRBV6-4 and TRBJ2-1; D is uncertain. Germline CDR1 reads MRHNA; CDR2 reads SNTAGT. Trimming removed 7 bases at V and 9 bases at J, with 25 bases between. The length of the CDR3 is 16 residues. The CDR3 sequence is CASIMKQGPATREQFF. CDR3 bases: TGTGCCAGCATTATGAAACAAGGGCCCGCGACCCGTGAGCAGTTCTTC.

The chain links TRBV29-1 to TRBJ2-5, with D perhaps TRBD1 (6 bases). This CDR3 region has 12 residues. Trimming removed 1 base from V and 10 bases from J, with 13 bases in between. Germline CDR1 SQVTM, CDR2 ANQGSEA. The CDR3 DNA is TGCAGCGTTGAAGGGTACCAGGGGATCCAGTACTTC. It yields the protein CSVEGYQGIQYF.